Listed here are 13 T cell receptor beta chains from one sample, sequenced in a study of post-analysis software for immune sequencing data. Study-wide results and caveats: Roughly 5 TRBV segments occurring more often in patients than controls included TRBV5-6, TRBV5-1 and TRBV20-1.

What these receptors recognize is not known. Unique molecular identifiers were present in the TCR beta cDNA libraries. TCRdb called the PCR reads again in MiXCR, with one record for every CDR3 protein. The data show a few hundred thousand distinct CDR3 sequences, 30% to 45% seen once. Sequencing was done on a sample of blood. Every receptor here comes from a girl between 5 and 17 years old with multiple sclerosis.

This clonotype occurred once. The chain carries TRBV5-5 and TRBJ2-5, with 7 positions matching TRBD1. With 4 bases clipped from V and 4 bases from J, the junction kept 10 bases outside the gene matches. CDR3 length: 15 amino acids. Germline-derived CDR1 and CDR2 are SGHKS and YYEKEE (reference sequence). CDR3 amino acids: CASSPGQRGGETQYF. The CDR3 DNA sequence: TGTGCCAGCAGCCCGGGACAGCGAGGGGGAGAGACCCAGTACTTC.

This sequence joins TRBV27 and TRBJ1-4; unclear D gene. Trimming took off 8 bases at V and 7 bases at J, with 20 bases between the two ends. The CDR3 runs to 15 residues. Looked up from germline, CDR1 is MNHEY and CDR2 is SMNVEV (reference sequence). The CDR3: CASRRGGKALEKLFF. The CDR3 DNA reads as TGTGCCAGCCGCCGTGGAGGAAAGGCCCTTGAAAAACTGTTTTTT.

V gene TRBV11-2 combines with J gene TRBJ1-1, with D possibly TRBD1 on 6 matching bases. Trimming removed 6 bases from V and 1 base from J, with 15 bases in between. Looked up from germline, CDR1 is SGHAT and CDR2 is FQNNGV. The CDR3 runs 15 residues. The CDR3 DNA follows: TGTGCCAGCAGTCGCGGCGACAGGACGAACACTGAAGCTTTCTTT. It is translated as CASSRGDRTNTEAFF.

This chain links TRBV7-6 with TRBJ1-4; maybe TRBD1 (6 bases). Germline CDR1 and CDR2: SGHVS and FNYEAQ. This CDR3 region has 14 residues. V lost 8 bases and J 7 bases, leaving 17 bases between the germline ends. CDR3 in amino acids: CASGVGGQGEKLFF. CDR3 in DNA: TGTGCCAGCGGGGTTGGGGGGCAAGGTGAAAAACTGTTTTTT.

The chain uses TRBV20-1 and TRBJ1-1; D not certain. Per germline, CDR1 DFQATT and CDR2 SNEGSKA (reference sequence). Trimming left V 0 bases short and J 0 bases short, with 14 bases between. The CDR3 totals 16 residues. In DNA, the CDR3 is TGCAGTGCTAGAGACTTTACATCCACATTGAACACTGAAGCTTTCTTT. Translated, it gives CSARDFTSTLNTEAFF.

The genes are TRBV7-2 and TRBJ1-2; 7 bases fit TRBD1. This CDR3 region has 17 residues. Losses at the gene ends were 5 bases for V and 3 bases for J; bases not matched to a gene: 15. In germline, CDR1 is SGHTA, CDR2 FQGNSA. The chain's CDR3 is CASSPLLQRGPYYGYTF. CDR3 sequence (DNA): TGTGCCAGCAGCCCCTTGTTGCAGAGGGGGCCATACTATGGCTACACCTTC.

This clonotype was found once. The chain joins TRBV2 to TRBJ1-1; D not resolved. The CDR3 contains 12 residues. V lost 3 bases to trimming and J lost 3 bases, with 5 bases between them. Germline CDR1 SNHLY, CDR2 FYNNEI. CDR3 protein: CASSESHTEAFF. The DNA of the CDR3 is TGTGCCAGCAGTGAGAGCCACACTGAAGCTTTCTTT.

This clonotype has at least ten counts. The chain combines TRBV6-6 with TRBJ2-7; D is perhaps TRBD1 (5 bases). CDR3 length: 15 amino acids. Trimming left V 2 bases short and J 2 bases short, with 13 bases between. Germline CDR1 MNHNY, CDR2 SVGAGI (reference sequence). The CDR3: CASSYPAQGAYEQYF. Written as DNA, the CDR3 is TGTGCCAGCAGTTACCCGGCGCAGGGCGCCTACGAGCAGTACTTC.

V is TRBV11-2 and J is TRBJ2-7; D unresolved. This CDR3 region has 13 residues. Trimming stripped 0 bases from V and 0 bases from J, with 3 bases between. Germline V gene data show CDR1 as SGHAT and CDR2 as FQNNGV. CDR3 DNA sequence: TGTGCCAGCAGCTTAGAATACTCCTACGAGCAGTACTTC. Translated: CASSLEYSYEQYF.

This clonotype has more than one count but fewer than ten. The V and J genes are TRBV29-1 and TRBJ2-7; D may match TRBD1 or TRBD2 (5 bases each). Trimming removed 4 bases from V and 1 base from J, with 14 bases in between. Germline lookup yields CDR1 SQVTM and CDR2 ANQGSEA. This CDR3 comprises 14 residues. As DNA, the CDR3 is TGCAGCGTTGCGGGGCCGTCAGGGTCCTACGAGCAGTACTTC. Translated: CSVAGPSGSYEQYF.

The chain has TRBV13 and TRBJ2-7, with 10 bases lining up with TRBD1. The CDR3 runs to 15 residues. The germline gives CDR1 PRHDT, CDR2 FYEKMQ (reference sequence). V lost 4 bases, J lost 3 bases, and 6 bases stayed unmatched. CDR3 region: CASSSRTGGVYEQYF. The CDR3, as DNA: TGTGCCAGCAGCTCCCGGACAGGGGGTGTCTACGAGCAGTACTTC. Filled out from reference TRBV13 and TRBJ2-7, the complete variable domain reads AAGVIQSPRHLIKEKRETATLKCYPIPRHDTVYWYQQGPGQDPQFLISFYEKMQSDKGSIPDRFSAQQFSDYHSELNMSSLELGDSALYFCASSSRTGGVYEQYFGPGTRLTVT.

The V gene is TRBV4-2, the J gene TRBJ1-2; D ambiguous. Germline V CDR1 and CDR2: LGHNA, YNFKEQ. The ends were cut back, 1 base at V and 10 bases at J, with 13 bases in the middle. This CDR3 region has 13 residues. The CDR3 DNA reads TGTGCCAGCAGCCAAGGGGGATTTGATGACTACACCTTC. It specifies CASSQGGFDDYTF.

CDR3 sequence reads: CASGGAFENQPQHF. DNA for the CDR3: TGTGCTAGCGGGGGGGCTTTTGAAAATCAGCCCCAGCATTTT. The genes are TRBV6-2 or TRBV6-3 and TRBJ1-5; TRBD1 is a possible D gene (6 bases). This CDR3 spans 14 amino acids. The germline V gene encodes CDR1 MNHEY and CDR2 SVGEGT.